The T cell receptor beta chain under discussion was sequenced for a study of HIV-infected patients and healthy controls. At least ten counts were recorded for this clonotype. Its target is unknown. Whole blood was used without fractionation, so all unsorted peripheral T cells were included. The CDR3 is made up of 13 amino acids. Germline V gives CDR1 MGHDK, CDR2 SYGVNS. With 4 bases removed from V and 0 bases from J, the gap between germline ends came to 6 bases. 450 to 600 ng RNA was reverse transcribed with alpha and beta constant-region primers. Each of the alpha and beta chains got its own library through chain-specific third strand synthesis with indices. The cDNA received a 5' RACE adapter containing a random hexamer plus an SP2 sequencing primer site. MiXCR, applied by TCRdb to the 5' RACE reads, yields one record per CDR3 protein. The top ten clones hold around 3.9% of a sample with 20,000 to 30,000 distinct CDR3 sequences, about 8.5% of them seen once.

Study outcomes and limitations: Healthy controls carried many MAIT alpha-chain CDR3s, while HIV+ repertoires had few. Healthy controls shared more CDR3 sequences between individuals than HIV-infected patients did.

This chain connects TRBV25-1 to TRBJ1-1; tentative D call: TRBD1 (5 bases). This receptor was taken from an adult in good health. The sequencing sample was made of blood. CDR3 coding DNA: TGTGCCAGCAGTGCAGGGCTGAACACTGAAGCTTTCTTT. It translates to CASSAGLNTEAFF.